The 21 T cell receptor beta chains listed next were all sequenced from one sample in a study of naive and memory T cell subsets. Both TRBC1 and TRBC2 were covered by a beta constant-region primer of two equimolar oligonucleotides. TCRdb used MiXCR to reprocess the UMI-ligation and nested PCR reads, holding one entry per CDR3 protein. Among some 100,000 distinct CDR3 sequences, around 7% were seen once, and the ten largest hold roughly 1.5%. Source material: central memory CD4+ T cells from blood. The source is a human donor in good health.

This clonotype was observed at least ten times. The chain is built from TRBV5-1 and TRBJ1-1, with a weak D call TRBD1 (5 bases). V dropped 6 bases and J dropped 3 bases, with 15 bases sitting between them. Germline V gene data show CDR1 as SGHRS and CDR2 as YFSETQ. This CDR3 has 14 amino acids. This chain's CDR3 is CASTTGTAYTEAFF. The CDR3 nucleotides read TGCGCCAGCACCACCGGGACGGCATACACTGAAGCTTTCTTT.

This clonotype was recorded at least ten times. The V and J genes are TRBV18 and TRBJ2-1; TRBD2 matches at 8 bases. With 6 bases clipped from V and 4 bases from J, the junction kept 14 bases outside the gene matches. Germline V lookup: CDR1 KGHSH, CDR2 LQKENI. CDR3 length equals 17 residues. This chain's CDR3 is CASSLLEGAGEYNEQFF. The CDR3, as DNA: TGTGCCAGCTCTCTCTTAGAAGGAGCGGGAGAGTACAATGAGCAGTTCTTC. The variable domain in full, with the rest retrieved from reference TRBV18 and TRBJ2-1, is NAGVMQNPRHLVRRRGQEARLRCSPMKGHSHVYWYRQLPEEGLKFMVYLQKENIIDESGMPKERFSAEFPKEGPSILRIQQVVRGDSAAYFCASSLLEGAGEYNEQFFGPGTRLTVL.

This clonotype was picked up many times. The chain links TRBV15 to TRBJ1-5; possibly TRBD1 for D (6 bases). Per germline, CDR1 LNHNV and CDR2 YYDKDF (reference sequence). V lost 8 bases and J lost 0, with 8 bases in between. This CDR3 has 13 amino acids. The CDR3 protein is CATGQSSNQPQHF. As DNA, the CDR3 is TGTGCCACCGGACAGTCTAGCAATCAGCCCCAGCATTTT.

This clonotype was recorded many times. V usage is TRBV29-1 and J usage is TRBJ2-1; TRBD1 is a possible D gene (6 bases). V lost 6 bases and J 1 base, leaving 19 bases between the germline ends. Germline CDR1 and CDR2: SQVTM and ANQGSEA. The CDR3 runs to 16 residues. The CDR3 DNA follows: TGCAGCGTCCCAAGGTGGGGGCGAGGGTCCTACAATGAGCAGTTCTTC. It yields the protein CSVPRWGRGSYNEQFF.

In its sample, this clonotype was seen a few times. This chain links TRBV29-1 with TRBJ2-3; D is unresolved. Germline CDR1 reads SQVTM; CDR2 reads ANQGSEA. The V end was cut by 4 bases, the J end by 4 bases, with 18 bases between. This CDR3 contains 15 residues. DNA of the CDR3: TGCAGCGTTGGCCTTCGGAAGGGCTACCCAGATACGCAGTATTTT. Its protein is CSVGLRKGYPDTQYF.

This clonotype was counted ten times or more. V is TRBV7-2 and J is TRBJ1-6; D call uncertain. This CDR3 is 15 amino acids long. Germline V gene data show CDR1 as SGHTA and CDR2 as FQGNSA. V was trimmed by 5 bases and J by 6 bases, leaving 14 bases between them. In DNA, the CDR3 is TGTGCCAGCAGCCCTTGGACGCTACTTAATTCACCCCTCCACTTT. Amino acids: CASSPWTLLNSPLHF. Together with reference TRBV7-2 and TRBJ1-6, the CDR3 gives the full variable domain: GAGVSQSPSNKVTEKGKDVELRCDPISGHTALYWYRQSLGQGLEFLIYFQGNSAPDKSGLPSDRFSAERTGGSVSTLTIQRTQQEDSAVYLCASSPWTLLNSPLHFGNGTRLTVT.

The gene calls are TRBV20-1 and TRBJ1-4, with 10 bases fitting TRBD1. The germline V gene has CDR1 DFQATT and CDR2 SNEGSKA (reference sequence). The CDR3 is 14 amino acids. The junction had 11 bases not matched to a gene; V was cut back by 3 bases and J by 13 bases. The CDR3 coding sequence is TGCAGTGCTAGGATCGGGACAGGGGCTCCACGACTGTTTTTT. This sequence encodes CSARIGTGAPRLFF.

A few counts support this clonotype. The rearrangement joins TRBV7-8 to TRBJ2-3; 7 positions agree with TRBD1. The CDR3 is made up of 15 amino acids. Trimming cost V 4 bases and J 5 bases; bases outside gene matches: 9. Germline assignment: CDR1 SGHVS and CDR2 FQNEAQ. The DNA of the CDR3 is TGTGCCAGCAGCTATCGGACAGGTGTGAGAGATACGCAGTATTTT. This gives the protein CASSYRTGVRDTQYF.

This clonotype was recorded at least ten times. The rearrangement uses TRBV18 and TRBJ1-1; D unresolved. CDR1 KGHSH and CDR2 LQKENI come from the germline V gene. The CDR3 sequence is 14 residues long. Trimming shortened V by 3 bases and J by 1 base, and 9 bases separated the two germline ends. Written as DNA, the CDR3 is TGTGCCAGCTCACCGTCGGTGAAGAACACTGAAGCTTTCTTT. As protein: CASSPSVKNTEAFF.

The CDR3 DNA reads as TGTGCCAGCAGCACCGACGGATACAATCAGCCCCAGCATTTT. It codes for CASSTDGYNQPQHF. This chain joins TRBV5-6 and TRBJ1-5; no clear D gene. The CDR3 has 14 residues. Trimming pared 4 bases from V and 3 bases from J, leaving 11 bases between. The V gene's germline CDR1 is SGHDT and CDR2 YYEEEE.

The sample holds many counts of this clonotype. This chain links TRBV9 with TRBJ2-1; perhaps TRBD1 as D (5 bases). V dropped 2 bases and J dropped 6 bases, with 12 bases sitting between them. The germline gives CDR1 SGDLS, CDR2 YYNGEE. This CDR3 region has 14 residues. The CDR3 region is CASSVTDSLNEQFF. The CDR3 nucleotides read TGTGCCAGCAGCGTCACTGACAGCCTCAATGAGCAGTTCTTC.

This clonotype was seen many times. The V and J genes are TRBV7-2 and TRBJ1-4, with D unclear. The CDR3 covers 15 residues. CDR1 is SGHTA and CDR2 is FQGNSA in the germline V gene. Trimming removed 0 bases from V and 4 bases from J, with 9 bases in between. The DNA of the CDR3 is TGTGCCAGCAGCTTAGCCCCTCGGGGTAATGAAAAACTGTTTTTT. This gives the protein CASSLAPRGNEKLFF.

This clonotype was recorded at least ten times. J is TRBJ2-1 and V is TRBV4-3; D is perhaps TRBD1 or TRBD2 (7 bases each). This CDR3 spans 16 amino acids. V lost 0 bases to trimming and J lost 3 bases, with 12 bases between them. Germline assignment: CDR1 LGHNA and CDR2 YSLEER. As DNA, the CDR3 is TGCGCCAGCAGCCAAGAAGGCAGGGGGGGCTACAATGAGCAGTTCTTC. It translates to CASSQEGRGGYNEQFF.

This clonotype appeared many times. The conserved phenylalanine or tryptophan is not found at the CDR3 terminus, so this likely reflects a read error. The limits of the CDR3 on the DNA are not certain, so only TCRdb's listed CDR3 is given. The chain combines TRBV20-1 with TRBJ2-5; TRBD1 is the table's D call, not checked against the DNA. The CDR3 extends over 13 residues, inclusive of both ends. Germline V CDR1 and CDR2: DFQATT, SNEGSKA (reference sequence). CDR3 in amino acids: CSARDGLAGSPGV.

V is TRBV4-1 and J is TRBJ2-7, with D perhaps TRBD2 (6 bases). Germline V gene data show CDR1 as MGHRA and CDR2 as YSYEKL. CDR3 length: 15 amino acids. Trimming removed 0 bases from V and 1 base from J, with 10 bases in between. This CDR3 reads CASSQEEGKSYEQYF. CDR3 DNA sequence: TGCGCCAGCAGCCAAGAGGAGGGGAAGTCCTACGAGCAGTACTTC.

This clonotype was detected ten times or more. This chain uses TRBV6-6 with TRBJ1-1; possible D gene TRBD1, 6 bases. CDR3 length: 13 amino acids. Trimming took 7 bases from V and 6 from J, leaving 15 bases between them. CDR1 is MNHNY, CDR2 SVGAGI, per germline (reference sequence). CDR3 residues: CASKDSLYPEAFF. CDR3 bases: TGTGCCAGCAAGGACAGCCTTTACCCTGAAGCTTTCTTT.

This clonotype was observed a handful of times. The rearrangement uses TRBV7-2 and TRBJ1-6; D gene unclear. Trimming shortened V by 1 base and J by 7 bases, and 5 bases separated the two germline ends. Per the germline V gene, CDR1 is SGHTA and CDR2 is FQGNSA. CDR3 length: 13 amino acids. The CDR3 bases are TGTGCCAGCAGCTTAGTGTGGAATTCACCCCTCCACTTT. Amino acids: CASSLVWNSPLHF.

This clonotype was counted between two and nine times. CDR3 residues: CASSFQRGKNTEAFF. The CDR3 nucleotides read TGTGCCAGCAGCTTCCAAAGGGGGAAGAACACTGAAGCTTTCTTT. The rearrangement links TRBV11-2 to TRBJ1-1; D is perhaps TRBD1 (6 bases). CDR3 length: 15 amino acids. The germline CDR1 and CDR2 sequences are SGHAT and FQNNGV. The V gene lost 3 bases and the J gene lost 1 base, with 12 bases spanning the gap.

This clonotype was observed a handful of times. V is TRBV7-8 and J is TRBJ2-7; 7 bases match TRBD2. Trimming removed 5 bases from V and 5 bases from J; junction bases left unmatched: 12. The CDR3 contains 15 residues. Germline V gene data show CDR1 as SGHVS and CDR2 as FQNEAQ. The CDR3 coding sequence is TGTGCCAGCAGCCCCCCGTCCCGGGAGGTCCACGAGCAGTACTTC. Residues: CASSPPSREVHEQYF.

This clonotype was seen at least ten times. The chain carries TRBV7-2 and TRBJ2-3, with D unclear. Deletions cut 5 bases from V and 1 base from J, with 4 bases between. CDR1 and CDR2 from the germline V gene are SGHTA and FQGNSA. CDR3 size: 12 residues. The DNA of the CDR3 is TGTGCCAGCAGCCAGCGCACAGATACGCAGTATTTT. As protein: CASSQRTDTQYF.

The chain joins TRBV6-5 to TRBJ2-7; tentative D call: TRBD1 (5 bases). Germline loops: CDR1 MNHEY, CDR2 SVGAGI. V gave up 6 bases and J gave up 2 bases, with 14 bases separating them. There are 14 residues in the CDR3. The CDR3 sequence: CASSLDRQTYEQYF. The CDR3 region has the DNA TGTGCCAGCAGCCTTGATCGACAGACCTACGAGCAGTACTTC.